The 32 T cell receptor beta chains listed next were all sequenced from one sample in a study of T cells after yellow fever vaccination (dated by TCRdb to about 2019). Reading the label with the study, this specimen's treatment or condition is: live attenuated yellow fever vaccine strain. The protocol used for the library was 5' RACE. The instrument was an Illumina NovaSeq 6000. The public sequencing data were trimmed at Q25 with fastp and processed into clonotypes with MiXCR by TCRdb, which kept only in-frame beta chains. Under each unique CDR3 protein, matching rows form one entry showing the most common genes and DNA. In this sample the table shows a few hundred thousand distinct CDR3 sequences, approximately 3.8% of which occur a single time. About 25% of the sample goes to the ten largest clones. The material was PBMCs, obtained on the day of the yellow fever booster vaccination. The origin of the receptors is a man younger than 30 who received the YFV17D yellow fever vaccine.

With respect to this clonotype: The junction shows a germline mismatch at one end, possibly a read error. The chain has TRBV7-7 and TRBJ2-3; no definite D call. The CDR3 spans 14 residues. Per germline, CDR1 SSHAT and CDR2 FNYEAQ (reference sequence). CDR3 DNA: TGTGCTAGCAGCTACACCGCCTTTGAAGATACGCAGTATTTT. Translated, it gives CASSYTAFEDTQYF. The full variable domain, in which reference TRBV7-7 and TRBJ2-3 provide the parts outside the CDR3, is GAGVSQSPRYKVTKRGQDVTLRCDPISSHATLYWYQQALGQGPEFLTYFNYEAQPDKSGLPSDRFSAERPEGSISTLTIQRTEQRDSAMYRCASSYTAFEDTQYFGPGTRLTVL.

V is TRBV7-9 and J is TRBJ1-3; D remains unclear. The CDR3 contains 15 residues. The germline CDR1 and CDR2 sequences are SEHNR and FQNEAQ (reference sequence). V was pared by 1 base and J by 0 bases, with 7 bases between. The DNA of the CDR3 is TGTGCCAGCAGCTTAGGGACCGACTCTGGAAACACCATATATTTT. Translated: CASSLGTDSGNTIYF.

This clonotype was observed at least ten times. This chain uses TRBV5-1 with TRBJ2-5, with D possibly being TRBD2 (6 bases). This CDR3 region has 15 residues. V lost 2 bases to trimming and J lost 3 bases, with 14 bases between them. Looked up from germline, CDR1 is SGHRS and CDR2 is YFSETQ. This chain's CDR3 is CASSLLPGVKETQYF. CDR3 DNA sequence: TGCGCCAGCAGCTTACTTCCGGGAGTCAAAGAGACCCAGTACTTC.

The chain carries TRBV7-9 and TRBJ2-2, with D perhaps matching TRBD1 (6 bases). The CDR3 has 15 amino acids. Looked up from germline, CDR1 is SEHNR and CDR2 is FQNEAQ (reference sequence). The germline V and J ends were trimmed by 5 bases and 3 bases, with 13 bases remaining between them. Here the CDR3 reads CASSPLQGYTGELFF. In DNA form, the CDR3 reads TGTGCCAGCAGCCCCTTACAGGGTTACACCGGGGAGCTGTTTTTT.

This clonotype was found many times. The chain links TRBV6-4 to TRBJ2-3; 13 bases map to TRBD2. Germline V gene data show CDR1 as MRHNA and CDR2 as SNTAGT. V trimming: 5 bases; J trimming: 4 bases; junction bases outside the gene matches: 3. The CDR3 length is 15 residues. CDR3 amino acids: CASSTSGGAADTQYF. As DNA, the CDR3 is TGTGCCAGCAGTACTAGCGGGGGGGCCGCAGATACGCAGTATTTT.

This clonotype was detected many times. This sequence joins TRBV20-1 and TRBJ2-1, with 9 positions matching TRBD2. With 5 bases clipped from V and 7 bases from J, the junction kept 9 bases outside the gene matches. Germline V gene lookup returns CDR1 DFQATT and CDR2 SNEGSKA (reference sequence). The CDR3 has 14 amino acids. The CDR3 nucleotides read TGCAGTGCTTTTGGATCAGCGGGGGGAAATGAGCAGTTCTTC. It translates to CSAFGSAGGNEQFF.

This clonotype was observed a few times. This CDR3 is CASRGSGRNRELFF. The CDR3 DNA sequence: TGTGCCAGCAGGGGGTCTGGGAGGAACCGGGAGCTGTTTTTT. The chain uses TRBV11-1 and TRBJ2-2; perhaps TRBD2 as D (6 bases). From germline, CDR1 is SGHAT and CDR2 FQDESV (reference sequence). There are 14 residues in the CDR3. V was shortened by 6 bases and J by 9 bases, with 17 bases between the two germline ends.

This clonotype appeared a few times. The chain recombines TRBV7-2 with TRBJ2-7; TRBD2 might be the D (6 bases). From germline, CDR1 is SGHTA and CDR2 FQGNSA. CDR3 length: 15 residues. V was pared by 4 bases and J by 4 bases, with 17 bases between. The CDR3 sequence: CASSWGSGREYEQYV. Here the CDR3 DNA reads TGTGCCAGCAGCTGGGGGTCGGGTCGGGAGTACGAGCAGTACGTC.

V usage is TRBV6-5 and J usage is TRBJ2-7; D is possibly TRBD2 (6 bases). The germline V and J ends were trimmed by 9 bases and 0 bases, with 18 bases remaining between them. Germline V gene lookup returns CDR1 MNHEY and CDR2 SVGAGI. This CDR3 comprises 15 residues. The CDR3 loop reads CARASGGPSSYEQYV. CDR3 coding DNA: TGTGCCAGAGCTTCCGGGGGTCCTAGCTCCTACGAGCAGTACGTC.

The sample holds many counts of this clonotype. The rearrangement joins TRBV6-2 or TRBV6-3 to TRBJ1-1; D not certain. The CDR3 sequence is 15 residues long. The V gene lost 6 bases and the J gene lost 3 bases, with 17 bases spanning the gap. The germline CDR1 and CDR2 sequences are MNHEY and SVGEGT. CDR3 protein: CASSSLSQGDTEAFF. The CDR3 DNA reads TGTGCCAGCAGCTCCCTCAGTCAAGGAGACACTGAAGCTTTCTTT.

This clonotype was found many times. CDR3 nucleotides: TGTGCCACCTCTGGGGCCAACGTCCTGACTTTC. It is translated as CATSGANVLTF. J is TRBJ2-6 and V is TRBV6-2 or TRBV6-3, with no clear D. The V and J ends lost 10 bases and 0 bases respectively, with 1 base between them. Germline CDR1 MNHEY, CDR2 SVGEGT. The CDR3 loop spans 11 amino acids.

This clonotype was counted ten times or more. The chain recombines TRBV18 with TRBJ2-5; 9 nucleotides agree with TRBD1. The V segment lost 3 bases and the J segment 3 bases; nucleotides outside the gene matches: 5. Germline lookup yields CDR1 KGHSH and CDR2 LQKENI. The CDR3 runs to 15 residues. The CDR3 nucleotides are TGTGCCAGCTCACCGAGGACAGGGGTGGAAGAGACCCAGTACTTC. Translating it yields CASSPRTGVEETQYF.

This clonotype turned up a few times. The chain recombines TRBV3-1 with TRBJ2-3; no definite D call. The CDR3 length is 12 residues. The germline CDR1 and CDR2 sequences are LGHDT and YNNKEL (reference sequence). V dropped 0 bases and J dropped 5 bases, with 3 bases sitting between them. CDR3 in DNA: TGTGCCAGCAGCCAAGATGTAGATACGCAGTATTTT. Translating gives CASSQDVDTQYF.

V is TRBV7-9 and J is TRBJ1-6, with D maybe TRBD1 (5 bases). This CDR3 contains 13 residues. The germline V gene encodes CDR1 SEHNR and CDR2 FQNEAQ (reference sequence). Trimming pared 11 bases from V and 6 bases from J, leaving 14 bases between. The CDR3 loop reads CASARDPNSPLHF. CDR3 nucleotide sequence: TGTGCCTCGGCGCGGGACCCTAATTCACCCCTCCACTTT. The whole variable domain, remainder taken from reference TRBV7-9 and TRBJ1-6, is DTGVSQNPRHKITKRGQNVTFRCDPISEHNRLYWYRQTLGQGPEFLTYFQNEAQLEKSRLLSDRFSAERPKGSFSTLEIQRTEQGDSAMYLCASARDPNSPLHFGNGTRLTVT.

The J gene is TRBJ1-2, the V gene TRBV12-3 or TRBV12-4, with D perhaps TRBD1 (6 bases). The CDR3 contains 13 residues. V lost 7 bases, J lost 8 bases, and 17 bases lay in between. The CDR3 DNA sequence: TGTGCCAGCAAAAGAACAGGGTTTTGGGGCTACACCTTC. Amino acids: CASKRTGFWGYTF.

This clonotype has ten or more counts. This chain uses TRBV5-5 with TRBJ1-6, with a possible D match to TRBD1 (5 bases). V lost 4 bases to trimming and J lost 7 bases, with 18 bases between them. The CDR3 consists of 16 residues. CDR1 is SGHKS and CDR2 is YYEKEE in the germline V gene (reference sequence). Here the CDR3 DNA reads TGTGCCAGCAGCAGCACGGTCAGGGTTATCAATTCACCCCTCCACTTT. It translates to CASSSTVRVINSPLHF.

This clonotype was detected a few times. The J gene is TRBJ2-7, the V gene TRBV7-9, with 7 bases that match TRBD1. V gave up 5 bases and J gave up 2 bases; unmatched junction bases: 6. Germline-derived CDR1 and CDR2 are SEHNR and FQNEAQ (reference sequence). This CDR3 region has 14 residues. CDR3 residues: CASSPGTAAYEQYV. Here the CDR3 DNA reads TGTGCCAGCAGCCCCGGGACAGCAGCCTACGAGCAGTACGTC.

V gene TRBV3-1 combines with J gene TRBJ1-1, with D tentatively TRBD1 (6 bases). Germline-derived CDR1 and CDR2 are LGHDT and YNNKEL (reference sequence). Trimming left V 4 bases short and J 7 bases short, with 10 bases between. The CDR3 is 12 amino acids. The CDR3 spells CASSLTGSEAFF. CDR3 coding DNA: TGTGCCAGCAGCCTCACAGGGAGTGAAGCTTTCTTT.

This clonotype was counted at least ten times. V is TRBV14 and J is TRBJ2-3, with unresolved D. The CDR3 length is 15 residues. Trimming left V 4 bases short and J 0 bases short, with 11 bases between. Germline CDR1 is SGHDN and CDR2 is FVKESK. This CDR3 is CASSPWSLSTDTQYF. The CDR3 DNA reads as TGTGCCAGCAGCCCCTGGAGCCTTAGCACAGATACGCAGTATTTT.

The chain uses TRBV7-6 and TRBJ2-2; no reliable D call. V was pared by 4 bases and J by 4 bases, with 13 bases between. Germline V gene sequence: CDR1 SGHVS, CDR2 FNYEAQ. The CDR3 length is 15 residues. The CDR3 sequence is CASSSRPSTTGELFF. DNA of the CDR3: TGTGCCAGCAGCTCTCGACCCAGCACCACCGGGGAGCTGTTTTTT.

The table lists this clonotype with many counts. The V and J genes are TRBV5-6 and TRBJ2-5; 11 bases match TRBD1. CDR1 is SGHDT and CDR2 is YYEEEE in the germline V gene. Trimming removed 2 bases from V and 10 bases from J; junction bases left unmatched: 10. This CDR3 contains 15 residues. CDR3 residues: CASSFLGTGGEGQYF. The CDR3, as DNA: TGTGCCAGCAGCTTTTTAGGGACAGGGGGGGAGGGCCAGTACTTC.

The J gene is TRBJ2-7, the V gene TRBV7-9; TRBD2 agrees at 12 bases. Trimming removed 6 bases from V and 4 bases from J; junction bases left unmatched: 7. The CDR3 has 15 residues. Germline V gene lookup returns CDR1 SEHNR and CDR2 FQNEAQ (reference sequence). CDR3 sequence (DNA): TGTGCCAGCAGGCCGTCTAGCGGGGGGGCTTACGAGCAGTACTTC. It yields the protein CASRPSSGGAYEQYF.

This clonotype has a count of ten or more. The genes are TRBV5-6 and TRBJ2-3; no reliable D call. The CDR3 sequence is 13 residues long. From germline, CDR1 is SGHDT and CDR2 YYEEEE. V was pared by 4 bases and J by 1 base, with 7 bases between. CDR3 nucleotides: TGTGCCAGCAGCGCCCCGGGCACAGATACGCAGTATTTT. This translates into CASSAPGTDTQYF.

J is TRBJ2-1 and V is TRBV25-1; no definite D call. The germline V gene encodes CDR1 MGHDK and CDR2 SYGVNS. V shed 10 bases and J shed 9 bases, with 13 bases lying between them. The CDR3 loop spans 11 amino acids. The CDR3 coding sequence is TGTGCCACCAGACGTGATACTGAGCAGTTCTTC. This gives the protein CATRRDTEQFF.

This clonotype was counted ten times or more. The chain joins TRBV27 to TRBJ2-1; 13 bases agree with TRBD2. The ends lost 8 bases at V and 5 bases at J; junction bases unmatched: 6. The germline V gene has CDR1 MNHEY and CDR2 SMNVEV (reference sequence). The CDR3 spans 15 residues. The CDR3 protein is CASRLAGGPNNEQFF. The CDR3, as DNA: TGTGCCAGCCGACTAGCGGGGGGACCTAACAATGAGCAGTTCTTC.

This clonotype was counted a few times. The chain joins TRBV15 to TRBJ1-4; D not resolved. V dropped 0 bases and J dropped 8 bases, with 7 bases sitting between them. This CDR3 comprises 13 residues. Germline CDR1 is LNHNV and CDR2 is YYDKDF (reference sequence). The CDR3 protein is CATSRDHQEKLFF. CDR3 sequence (DNA): TGTGCCACCAGCAGAGACCACCAGGAAAAACTGTTTTTT.

In this sample, this clonotype turned up a few times. The rearrangement joins TRBV7-2 to TRBJ2-5; D gene uncertain. Trimming shortened V by 2 bases and J by 5 bases, and 9 bases separated the two germline ends. CDR3 length: 13 amino acids. Germline V gene lookup returns CDR1 SGHTA and CDR2 FQGNSA. Here the CDR3 reads CASSLPVAETQYF. In DNA, the CDR3 is TGTGCCAGCAGCTTACCCGTCGCTGAGACCCAGTACTTC.

The J gene is TRBJ2-1, the V gene TRBV2, with TRBD1 matching over 8 bases. Germline V gene lookup returns CDR1 SNHLY and CDR2 FYNNEI. The ends lost 2 bases at V and 1 base at J; junction bases unmatched: 1. The CDR3 spans 15 residues. CDR3 protein: CASSEQGASYNEQFF. DNA for the CDR3: TGTGCCAGCAGTGAACAGGGGGCTTCCTACAATGAGCAGTTCTTC.

This clonotype was found many times. The chain employs TRBV5-1 and TRBJ2-1; unclear D gene. Germline CDR1 SGHRS, CDR2 YFSETQ. V lost 7 bases to trimming and J lost 4 bases, with 15 bases between them. The CDR3 runs to 14 residues. The CDR3 here is CASQLGFVYNEQFF. The CDR3 DNA reads TGCGCCAGCCAGCTTGGGTTCGTGTACAATGAGCAGTTCTTC.

This clonotype was counted between two and nine times. The chain couples TRBV10-3 to TRBJ2-2; D is uncertain. CDR1 and CDR2 from the germline V gene are ENHRY and SYGVKD. Trimming cost V 2 bases and J 2 bases, with 12 bases left between them. The CDR3 totals 16 residues. The CDR3, as DNA: TGTGCCATCAGTGAGCAAACCCTCTCCAACACCGGGGAGCTGTTTTTT. This codes for CAISEQTLSNTGELFF.

In this sample, this clonotype turned up a few times. The chain couples TRBV5-1 to TRBJ2-3, with 8 bases lining up with TRBD1. Germline CDR1 is SGHRS and CDR2 is YFSETQ. The CDR3 extends over 15 amino acids. After removal of 2 bases from V and 6 bases from J, the junction contained 8 bases not matched to a gene. The CDR3 spells CASSLHGQGSDTQYF. The CDR3 DNA reads as TGCGCCAGCAGCTTACACGGACAGGGTTCGGATACGCAGTATTTT.

This clonotype was observed a handful of times. The rearrangement links TRBV7-9 to TRBJ2-5, with 9 bases matching TRBD1. The junction had 21 bases not matched to a gene; V was cut back by 5 bases and J by 2 bases. Germline CDR1 SEHNR, CDR2 FQNEAQ (reference sequence). This CDR3 spans 20 amino acids. As DNA, the CDR3 is TGTGCCAGCAGCCCACCCCAATGGACAGGGGCAGCTACCACACAAGAGACCCAGTACTTC. This translates into CASSPPQWTGAATTQETQYF.